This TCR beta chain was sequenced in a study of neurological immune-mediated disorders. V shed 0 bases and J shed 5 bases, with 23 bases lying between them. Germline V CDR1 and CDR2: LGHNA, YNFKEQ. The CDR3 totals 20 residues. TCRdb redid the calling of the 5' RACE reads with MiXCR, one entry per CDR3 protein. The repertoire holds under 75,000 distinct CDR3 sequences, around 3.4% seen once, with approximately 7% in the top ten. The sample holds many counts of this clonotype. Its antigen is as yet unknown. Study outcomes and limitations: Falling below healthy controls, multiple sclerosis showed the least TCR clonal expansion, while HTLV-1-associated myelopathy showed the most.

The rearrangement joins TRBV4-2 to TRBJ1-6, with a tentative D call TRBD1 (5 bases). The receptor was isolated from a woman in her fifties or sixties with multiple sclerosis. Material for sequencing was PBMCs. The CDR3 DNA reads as TGTGCCAGCAGCCAAGAAGGCCCTCTGGGGGAGACGGAAAATAATTCACCCCTCCACTTT. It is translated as CASSQEGPLGETENNSPLHF.